These T cell receptor beta chains were read from a single sample in a study of T cells in tuberculosis. Sequencing was performed with immunoSEQ multiplex PCR; in TCRdb, only in-frame clones are kept and a portion is missing. This sample carries about 34,000 clones, under 95% of them seen once, and the ten largest clones take 2% to 2.5%. The sequencing here drew on PBMCs, taken at tuberculosis diagnosis. These receptors all stem from an adult with tuberculosis. CDR3s include the opening cysteine and the closing phenylalanine or tryptophan. The D gene is left open where the match is weak. Clone size is not always given. Where it is, it says once, few, many or a class for expanded clones.

abundance: NA
d_gene: NA
v_gene: TRBV5-8
j_gene: TRBJ2-3
CDR3aa: CASSWGTPGTDTQYF
CDR3nt: TGTGCCAGCAGCTGGGGGACACCCGGCACAGATACGCAGTATTTT

abundance: once
d_gene: TRBD2
v_gene: TRBV2
j_gene: TRBJ2-5
CDR3aa: CASSRAIAGGRETQYF
CDR3nt: TGTGCCAGCAGTAGAGCCATAGCGGGGGGACGAGAGACCCAGTACTTC

abundance: once
d_gene: NA
v_gene: TRBV21-1
j_gene: TRBJ1-5
CDR3aa: CASSPRDYSNQPQHF
CDR3nt: TGTGCCAGCAGCCCCCGGGATTATAGCAATCAGCCCCAGCATTTT

abundance: NA
d_gene: NA
v_gene: TRBV4-3
j_gene: TRBJ1-5
CDR3aa: CASSQESGGGNQPQHF
CDR3nt: TGCGCCAGCAGCCAAGAATCAGGAGGGGGCAATCAGCCCCAGCATTTT

abundance: NA
d_gene: TRBD1
v_gene: TRBV30
j_gene: TRBJ1-2
CDR3aa: CAGQGQGVGGYTF
CDR3nt: TGTGCCGGGCAGGGACAGGGGGTGGGAGGCTACACCTTC

abundance: NA
d_gene: NA
v_gene: TRBV2
j_gene: TRBJ1-2
CDR3aa: CASKPESNYGYTF
CDR3nt: TGTGCCAGCAAACCCGAGTCGAACTATGGCTACACCTTC

abundance: NA
d_gene: TRBD1
v_gene: TRBV6-5
j_gene: TRBJ1-6
CDR3aa: CASSQDRGGNSPLHF
CDR3nt: TGTGCCAGCAGCCAAGACAGGGGGGGAAATTCACCCCTCCACTTT

abundance: NA
d_gene: TRBD2
v_gene: TRBV19
j_gene: TRBJ2-7
CDR3aa: CASSIGEGPAYEQYF
CDR3nt: TGTGCCAGTAGTATAGGGGAGGGACCGGCTTACGAGCAGTACTTC

abundance: once
d_gene: NA
v_gene: TRBV29-1
j_gene: TRBJ1-1
CDR3aa: CSVVDSGMNTEAFF
CDR3nt: TGCAGCGTTGTTGATTCAGGTATGAACACTGAAGCTTTCTTT

abundance: NA
d_gene: TRBD1
v_gene: TRBV10-3
j_gene: TRBJ2-2
CDR3aa: CAIREGQGTTGELFF
CDR3nt: TGTGCCATCAGGGAGGGACAGGGGACCACCGGGGAGCTGTTTTTT

abundance: medium-sized
d_gene: NA
v_gene: TRBV21-1
j_gene: TRBJ2-1
CDR3aa: CASSKGTSGGAHEQFF
CDR3nt: TGTGCCAGCAGCAAAGGGACTAGCGGGGGGGCCCATGAGCAGTTCTTC

abundance: NA
d_gene: TRBD1
v_gene: TRBV30
j_gene: TRBJ1-2
CDR3aa: CAWSGPKGGNLTGAGNGYTF
CDR3nt: TGTGCCTGGAGTGGACCCAAAGGGGGAAATTTGACAGGGGCAGGGAATGGCTACACCTTC

abundance: NA
d_gene: NA
v_gene: TRBV29-1
j_gene: TRBJ1-2
CDR3aa: CSAQTGFVDGYTF
CDR3nt: TGCAGCGCTCAGACAGGTTTTGTCGACGGCTACACCTTC

abundance: NA
d_gene: TRBD1
v_gene: TRBV4-3
j_gene: TRBJ2-6
CDR3aa: CASSQEGDRRFSGANVLTF
CDR3nt: TGCGCCAGCAGCCAAGAAGGGGACAGGAGGTTTTCTGGGGCCAACGTCCTGACTTTC

abundance: NA
d_gene: NA
v_gene: TRBV28
j_gene: TRBJ1-5
CDR3aa: CASSFAPKVQGSNQPQHF
CDR3nt: TGTGCCAGCAGTTTCGCCCCCAAGGTCCAGGGTAGCAATCAGCCCCAGCATTTT

abundance: NA
d_gene: TRBD1
v_gene: TRBV13
j_gene: TRBJ2-1
CDR3aa: CASSLGGGDEQFF
CDR3nt: TGTGCCAGCAGCTTAGGAGGGGGCGATGAGCAGTTCTTC

abundance: NA
d_gene: TRBD2
v_gene: TRBV5-4
j_gene: TRBJ2-3
CDR3aa: CASSYKRESSTDTQYF
CDR3nt: TGTGCCAGCAGCTACAAGCGGGAATCTAGCACAGATACGCAGTATTTT

abundance: NA
d_gene: NA
v_gene: TRBV15
j_gene: TRBJ1-2
CDR3aa: CATSTRLHSANYGYTF
CDR3nt: TGTGCCACCAGCACCCGCCTCCATTCAGCTAACTATGGCTACACCTTC

abundance: once
d_gene: TRBD1
v_gene: TRBV11-2
j_gene: TRBJ2-7
CDR3aa: CASSPWAGQGHYEQYF
CDR3nt: TGTGCCAGCAGCCCCTGGGCGGGACAGGGGCACTACGAGCAGTACTTC

abundance: NA
d_gene: TRBD1
v_gene: TRBV6-1
j_gene: TRBJ2-7
CDR3aa: CASRGTGGYEQYF
CDR3nt: TGTGCCAGCAGAGGGACAGGGGGCTACGAGCAGTACTTC

abundance: NA
d_gene: NA
v_gene: TRBV2
j_gene: TRBJ2-1
CDR3aa: CASSEARGRNEQFF
CDR3nt: TGTGCCAGCAGTGAAGCCAGGGGTAGGAATGAGCAGTTCTTC

abundance: once
d_gene: TRBD1
v_gene: TRBV6-5
j_gene: TRBJ1-5
CDR3aa: CASSLYRGANQPQHF
CDR3nt: TGTGCCAGCAGTTTGTACAGGGGAGCTAATCAGCCCCAGCATTTT

abundance: NA
d_gene: NA
v_gene: TRBV15
j_gene: TRBJ2-2
CDR3aa: CATSVLSNTGELFF
CDR3nt: TGTGCCACTAGCGTTTTATCGAACACCGGGGAGCTGTTTTTT

abundance: NA
d_gene: TRBD1
v_gene: TRBV6-4
j_gene: TRBJ2-3
CDR3aa: CASSTTGTGPDTQYF
CDR3nt: TGTGCCAGCAGTACCACCGGGACAGGGCCAGATACGCAGTATTTT

abundance: few
d_gene: TRBD2
v_gene: TRBV6-5
j_gene: TRBJ2-7
CDR3aa: CASSYSPGLGYEQYF
CDR3nt: TGTGCCAGCAGTTACTCTCCGGGACTAGGTTACGAGCAGTACTTC

abundance: NA
d_gene: TRBD1
v_gene: TRBV29-1
j_gene: TRBJ2-3
CDR3aa: CSGGQGFADTQYF
CDR3nt: TGCAGCGGCGGACAGGGGTTTGCAGATACGCAGTATTTT

abundance: once
d_gene: TRBD1
v_gene: TRBV9
j_gene: TRBJ2-7
CDR3aa: CASSERQGANDEQYF
CDR3nt: TGTGCCAGCAGCGAGCGACAGGGGGCCAACGACGAGCAGTACTTC